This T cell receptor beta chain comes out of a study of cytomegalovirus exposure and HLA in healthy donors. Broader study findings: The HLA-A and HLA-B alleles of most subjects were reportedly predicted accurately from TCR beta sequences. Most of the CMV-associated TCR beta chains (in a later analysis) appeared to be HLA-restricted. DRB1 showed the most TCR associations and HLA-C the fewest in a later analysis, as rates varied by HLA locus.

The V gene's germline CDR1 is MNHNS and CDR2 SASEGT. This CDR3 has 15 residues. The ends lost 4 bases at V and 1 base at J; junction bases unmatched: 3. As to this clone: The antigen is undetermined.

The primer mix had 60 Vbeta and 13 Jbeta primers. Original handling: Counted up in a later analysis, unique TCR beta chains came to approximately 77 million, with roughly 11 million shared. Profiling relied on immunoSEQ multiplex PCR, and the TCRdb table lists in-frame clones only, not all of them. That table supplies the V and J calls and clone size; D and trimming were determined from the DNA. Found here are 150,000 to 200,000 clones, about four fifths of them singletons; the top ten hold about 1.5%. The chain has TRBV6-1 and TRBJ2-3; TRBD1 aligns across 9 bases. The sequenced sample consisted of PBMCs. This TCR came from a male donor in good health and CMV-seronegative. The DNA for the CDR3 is TGTGCCAGCAGTGTAACAGGGGGCGGCACAGATACGCAGTATTTT. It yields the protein CASSVTGGGTDTQYF.